The 3 T cell receptor beta chains given below trace back to one sample, sequenced in a study of cytomegalovirus exposure and HLA in healthy donors. Amplification used 60 Vbeta primers and 13 Jbeta primers. TCRdb keeps only in-frame clones here, not all; method: immunoSEQ multiplex PCR. Seen here are about 210,000 clones, around 86% observed once, and the top ten hold roughly 10%. Sequencing was performed on PBMCs. These receptors all stem from a woman between 45 and 65 years old in good health and CMV-seropositive.

There are a few counts of this clone. The chain employs TRBV5-1 and TRBJ2-7; TRBD1 is a possible D gene (6 bases). Germline loops: CDR1 SGHRS, CDR2 YFSETQ. This CDR3 has 15 residues. Trimming removed 0 bases from V and 3 bases from J, with 13 bases in between. Here the CDR3 DNA reads TGCGCCAGCAGCTTGGGACACCGGGACAACTACGAGCAGTACTTC. Translation: CASSLGHRDNYEQYF. Looking up the rest from reference TRBV5-1 and TRBJ2-7 gives the full variable domain: KAGVTQTPRYLIKTRGQQVTLSCSPISGHRSVSWYQQTPGQGLQFLFEYFSETQRNKGNFPGRFSGRQFSNSRSEMNVSTLELGDSALYLCASSLGHRDNYEQYFGPGTRLTVT.

The J gene is TRBJ1-1, the V gene TRBV19, with TRBD1 matching 12 bases. The J segment lost 3 bases and the V segment lost 7 bases, leaving 6 bases of the junction unmatched. Germline CDR1 reads LNHDA; CDR2 reads SQIVND (reference sequence). The CDR3 consists of 15 residues. The CDR3 reads CASTRDRGQDTEAFF. Here the CDR3 DNA reads TGTGCCAGTACCAGGGACAGGGGGCAAGACACTGAAGCTTTCTTT. Combining the CDR3 with reference TRBV19 and TRBJ1-1 gives the whole variable domain DGGITQSPKYLFRKEGQNVTLSCEQNLNHDAMYWYRQDPGQGLRLIYYSQIVNDFQKGDIAEGYSVSREKKESFPLTVTSAQKNPTAFYLCASTRDRGQDTEAFFGQGTRLTVV.

The rearrangement joins TRBV11-3 to TRBJ2-5, with a possible D match to TRBD2 (5 bases). The DNA end lines up better with TRBJ2-7; the J call may be wrong. CDR3 length: 13 residues. Germline V lookup: CDR1 SGHNT, CDR2 YENEEA. Written as DNA, the CDR3 is TGTGCCAGCAGCTTAGCCGGGGTCTACGAGCAGTACTTC. Its translation is CASSLAGVYEQYF.